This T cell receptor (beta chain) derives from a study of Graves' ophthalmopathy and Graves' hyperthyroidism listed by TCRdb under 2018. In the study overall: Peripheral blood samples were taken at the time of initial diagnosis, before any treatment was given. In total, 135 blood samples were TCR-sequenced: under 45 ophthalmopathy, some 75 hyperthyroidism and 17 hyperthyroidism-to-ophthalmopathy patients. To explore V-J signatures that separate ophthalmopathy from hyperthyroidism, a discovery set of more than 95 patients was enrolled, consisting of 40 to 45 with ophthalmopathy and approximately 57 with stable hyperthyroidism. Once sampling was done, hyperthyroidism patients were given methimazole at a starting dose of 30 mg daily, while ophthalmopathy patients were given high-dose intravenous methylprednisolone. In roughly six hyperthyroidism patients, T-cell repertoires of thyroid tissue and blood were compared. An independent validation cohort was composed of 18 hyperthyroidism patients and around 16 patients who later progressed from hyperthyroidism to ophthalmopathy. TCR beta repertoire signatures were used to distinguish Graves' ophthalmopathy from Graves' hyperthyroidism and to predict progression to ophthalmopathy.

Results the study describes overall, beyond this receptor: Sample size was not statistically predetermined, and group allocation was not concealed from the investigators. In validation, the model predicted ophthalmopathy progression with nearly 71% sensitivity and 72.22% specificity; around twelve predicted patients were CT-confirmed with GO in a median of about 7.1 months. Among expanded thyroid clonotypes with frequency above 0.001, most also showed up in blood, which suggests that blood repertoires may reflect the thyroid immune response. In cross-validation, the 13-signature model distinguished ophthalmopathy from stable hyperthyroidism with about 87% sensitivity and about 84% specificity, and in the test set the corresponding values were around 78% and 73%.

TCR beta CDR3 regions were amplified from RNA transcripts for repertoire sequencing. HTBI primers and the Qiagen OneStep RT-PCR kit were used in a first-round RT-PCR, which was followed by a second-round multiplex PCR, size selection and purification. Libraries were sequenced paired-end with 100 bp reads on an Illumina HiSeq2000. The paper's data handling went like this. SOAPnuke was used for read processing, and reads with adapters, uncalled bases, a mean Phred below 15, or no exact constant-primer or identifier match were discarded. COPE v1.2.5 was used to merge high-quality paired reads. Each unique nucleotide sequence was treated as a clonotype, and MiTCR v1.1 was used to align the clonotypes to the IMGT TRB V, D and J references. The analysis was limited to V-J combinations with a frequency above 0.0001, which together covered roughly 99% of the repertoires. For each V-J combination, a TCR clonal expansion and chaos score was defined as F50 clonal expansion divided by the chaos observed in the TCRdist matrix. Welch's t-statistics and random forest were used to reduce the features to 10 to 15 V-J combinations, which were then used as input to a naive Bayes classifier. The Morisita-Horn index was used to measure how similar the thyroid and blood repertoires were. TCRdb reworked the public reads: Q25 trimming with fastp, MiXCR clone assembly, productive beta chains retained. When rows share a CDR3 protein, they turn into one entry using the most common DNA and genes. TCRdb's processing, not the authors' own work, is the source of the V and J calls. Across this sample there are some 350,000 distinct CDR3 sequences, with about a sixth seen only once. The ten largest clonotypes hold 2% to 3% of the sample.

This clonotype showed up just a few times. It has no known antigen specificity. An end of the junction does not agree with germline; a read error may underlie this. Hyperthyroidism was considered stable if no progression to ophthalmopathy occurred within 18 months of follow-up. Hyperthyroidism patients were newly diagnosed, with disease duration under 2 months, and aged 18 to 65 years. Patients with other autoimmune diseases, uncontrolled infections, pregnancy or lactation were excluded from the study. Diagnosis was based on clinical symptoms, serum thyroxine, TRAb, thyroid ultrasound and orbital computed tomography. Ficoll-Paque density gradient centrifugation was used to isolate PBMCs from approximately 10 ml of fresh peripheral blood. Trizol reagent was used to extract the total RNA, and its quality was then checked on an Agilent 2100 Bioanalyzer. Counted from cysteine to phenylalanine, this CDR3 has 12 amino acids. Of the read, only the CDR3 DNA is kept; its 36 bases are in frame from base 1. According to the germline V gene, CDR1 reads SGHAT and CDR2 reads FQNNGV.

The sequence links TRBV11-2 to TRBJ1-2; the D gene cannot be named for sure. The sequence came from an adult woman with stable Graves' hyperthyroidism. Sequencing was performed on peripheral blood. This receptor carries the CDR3 CASSLGWVGCTF. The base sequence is TGTGCCAGCAGCTTAGGCTGGGTAGGCTGCACCTTC.